These 2 T cell receptor beta chains share one sample of origin, sequenced in a study of neoadjuvant nivolumab and ipilimumab in lung cancer. Libraries were prepared by immunoSEQ multiplex PCR; TCRdb keeps only in-frame clonotypes and omits some of them. The data hold 25,000 or so clones, with approximately 83% observed a single time. The sequences come from tumor tissue, collected after neoadjuvant nivolumab, alone or with ipilimumab, at or shortly before surgery. The receptor source for this set is an adult with non-small cell lung cancer.

This chain joins TRBV7-9 and TRBJ1-5, with a tentative D call TRBD1 (6 bases). This CDR3 spans 15 amino acids. V gave up 2 bases and J gave up 5 bases, with 13 bases separating them. The germline V gene has CDR1 SEHNR and CDR2 FQNEAQ (reference sequence). The CDR3 bases are TGTGCCAGCAGCTTATGGCCCGGGGGCGATCAGCCCCAGCATTTT. This codes for CASSLWPGGDQPQHF.

The gene calls are TRBV7-9 and TRBJ2-5; D ambiguous. The CDR3 totals 15 residues. Germline V lookup: CDR1 SEHNR, CDR2 FQNEAQ (reference sequence). Deletions cut 6 bases from V and 2 bases from J, with 16 bases between. The CDR3 loop is CASRSLTRGQETQYF. CDR3 in DNA: TGTGCCAGCAGGTCCCTAACAAGAGGACAAGAGACCCAGTACTTC.